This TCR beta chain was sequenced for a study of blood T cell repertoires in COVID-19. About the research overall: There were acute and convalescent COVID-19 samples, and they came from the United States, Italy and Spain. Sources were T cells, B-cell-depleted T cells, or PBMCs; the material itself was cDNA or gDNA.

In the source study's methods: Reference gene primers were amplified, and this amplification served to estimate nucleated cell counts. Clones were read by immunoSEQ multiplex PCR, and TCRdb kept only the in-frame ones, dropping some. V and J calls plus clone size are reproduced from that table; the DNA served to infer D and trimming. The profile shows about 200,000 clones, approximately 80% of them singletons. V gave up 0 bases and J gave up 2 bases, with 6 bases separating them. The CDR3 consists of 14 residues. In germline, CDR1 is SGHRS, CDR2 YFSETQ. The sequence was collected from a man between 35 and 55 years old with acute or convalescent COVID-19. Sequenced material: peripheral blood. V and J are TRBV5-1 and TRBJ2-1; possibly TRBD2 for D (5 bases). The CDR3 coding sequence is TGCGCCAGCAGCTTGGCGGGAACCTACAATGAGCAGTTCTTC. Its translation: CASSLAGTYNEQFF.